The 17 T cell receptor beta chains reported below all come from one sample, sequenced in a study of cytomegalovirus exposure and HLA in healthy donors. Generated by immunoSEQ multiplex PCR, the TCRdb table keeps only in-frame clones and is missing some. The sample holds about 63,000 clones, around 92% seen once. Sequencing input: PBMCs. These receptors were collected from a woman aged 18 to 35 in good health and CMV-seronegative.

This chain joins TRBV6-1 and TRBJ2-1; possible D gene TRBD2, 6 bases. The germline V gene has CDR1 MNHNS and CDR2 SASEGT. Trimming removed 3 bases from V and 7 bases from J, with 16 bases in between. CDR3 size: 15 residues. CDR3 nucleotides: TGTGCCAGCAGTGATCCACGGGAGCGTATTAATGAGCAGTTCTTC. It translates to CASSDPRERINEQFF.

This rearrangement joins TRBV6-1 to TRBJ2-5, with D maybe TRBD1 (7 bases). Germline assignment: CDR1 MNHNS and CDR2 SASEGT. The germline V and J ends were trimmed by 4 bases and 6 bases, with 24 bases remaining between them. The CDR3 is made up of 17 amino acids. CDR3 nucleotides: TGTGCCAGCAGTGCCGCGGGACAGTGGGGCCCGTCAAAGACCCAGTACTTC. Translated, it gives CASSAAGQWGPSKTQYF.

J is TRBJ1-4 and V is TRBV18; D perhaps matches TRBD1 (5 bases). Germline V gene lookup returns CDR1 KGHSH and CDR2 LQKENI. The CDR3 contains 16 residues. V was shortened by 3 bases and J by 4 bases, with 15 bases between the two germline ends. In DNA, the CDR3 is TGTGCCAGCTCACCCCAAACCGCGGACAATAATGAAAAACTGTTTTTT. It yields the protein CASSPQTADNNEKLFF.

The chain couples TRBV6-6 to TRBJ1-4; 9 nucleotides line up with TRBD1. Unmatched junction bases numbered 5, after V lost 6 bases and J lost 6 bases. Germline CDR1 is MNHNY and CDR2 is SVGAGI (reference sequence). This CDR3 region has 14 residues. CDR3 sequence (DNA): TGTGCCAGCAGCGGGACAGGGAGGCATGAAAAACTGTTTTTT. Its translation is CASSGTGRHEKLFF.

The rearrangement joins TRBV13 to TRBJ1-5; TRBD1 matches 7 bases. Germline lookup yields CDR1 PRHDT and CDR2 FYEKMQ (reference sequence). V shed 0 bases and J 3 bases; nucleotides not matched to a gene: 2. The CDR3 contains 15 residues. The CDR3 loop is CASSLGGTVNQPQHF. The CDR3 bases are TGTGCCAGCAGCTTAGGGGGGACAGTCAATCAGCCCCAGCATTTT.

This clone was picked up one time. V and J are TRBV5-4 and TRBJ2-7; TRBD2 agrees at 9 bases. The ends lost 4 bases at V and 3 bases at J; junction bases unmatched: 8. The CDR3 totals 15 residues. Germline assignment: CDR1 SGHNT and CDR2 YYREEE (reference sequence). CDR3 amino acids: CASSPQRGAHYEQYF. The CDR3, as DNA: TGTGCCAGCAGCCCACAGCGGGGGGCCCACTACGAGCAGTACTTC.

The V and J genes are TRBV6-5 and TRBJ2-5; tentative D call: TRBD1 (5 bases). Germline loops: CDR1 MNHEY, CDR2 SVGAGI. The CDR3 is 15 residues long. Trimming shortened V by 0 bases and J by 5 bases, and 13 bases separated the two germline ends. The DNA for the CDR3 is TGTGCCAGCAGTTACTCGGGGCGGAGTGGGGAGACCCAGTACTTC. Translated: CASSYSGRSGETQYF.

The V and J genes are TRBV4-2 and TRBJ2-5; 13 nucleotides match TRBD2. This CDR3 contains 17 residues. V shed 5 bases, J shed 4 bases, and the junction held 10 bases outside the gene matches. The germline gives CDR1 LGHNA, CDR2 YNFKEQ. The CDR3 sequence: CASSIGTSGAPGETQYF. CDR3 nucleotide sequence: TGTGCCAGCAGCATCGGGACTAGCGGGGCTCCAGGAGAGACCCAGTACTTC.

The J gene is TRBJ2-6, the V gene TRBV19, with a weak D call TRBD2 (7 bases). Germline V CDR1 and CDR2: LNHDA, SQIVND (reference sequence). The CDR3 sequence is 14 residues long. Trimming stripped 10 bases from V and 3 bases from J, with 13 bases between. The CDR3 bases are TGTGCCACTTGGCGGGGGCTTGGGGCCAACGTCCTGACTTTC. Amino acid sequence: CATWRGLGANVLTF. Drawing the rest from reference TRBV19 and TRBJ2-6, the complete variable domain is DGGITQSPKYLFRKEGQNVTLSCEQNLNHDAMYWYRQDPGQGLRLIYYSQIVNDFQKGDIAEGYSVSREKKESFPLTVTSAQKNPTAFYLCATWRGLGANVLTFGAGSRLTVL.

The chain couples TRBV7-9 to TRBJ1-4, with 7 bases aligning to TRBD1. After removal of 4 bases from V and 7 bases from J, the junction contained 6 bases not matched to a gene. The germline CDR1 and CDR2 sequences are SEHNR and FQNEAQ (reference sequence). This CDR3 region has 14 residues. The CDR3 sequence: CASSSDRVGEKLFF. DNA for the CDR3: TGTGCCAGCAGCTCTGACAGGGTCGGTGAAAAACTGTTTTTT.

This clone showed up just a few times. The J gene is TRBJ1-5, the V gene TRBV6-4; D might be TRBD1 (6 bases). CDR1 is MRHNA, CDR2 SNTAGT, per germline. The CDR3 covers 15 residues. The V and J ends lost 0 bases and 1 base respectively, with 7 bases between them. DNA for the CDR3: TGTGCCAGCAGTGACTCCGGACAGAGCAATCAGCCCCAGCATTTT. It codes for CASSDSGQSNQPQHF.

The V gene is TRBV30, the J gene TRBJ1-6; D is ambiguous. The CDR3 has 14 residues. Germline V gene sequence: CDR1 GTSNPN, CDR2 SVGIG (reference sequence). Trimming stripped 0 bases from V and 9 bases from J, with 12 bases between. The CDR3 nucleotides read TGTGCCTGGAGTGTACGAACAGCAGGTTCACCCCTCCACTTT. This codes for CAWSVRTAGSPLHF.

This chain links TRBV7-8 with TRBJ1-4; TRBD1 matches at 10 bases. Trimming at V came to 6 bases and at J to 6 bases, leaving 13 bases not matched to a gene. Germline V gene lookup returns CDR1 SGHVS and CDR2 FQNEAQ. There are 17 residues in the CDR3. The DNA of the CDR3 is TGTGCCAGCAGACCAGACAGGGGGCTGGGGGGCGATGAAAAACTGTTTTTT. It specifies CASRPDRGLGGDEKLFF. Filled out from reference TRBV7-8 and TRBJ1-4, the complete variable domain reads GAGVSQSPRYKVAKRGQDVALRCDPISGHVSLFWYQQALGQGPEFLTYFQNEAQLDKSGLPSDRFFAERPEGSVSTLKIQRTQQEDSAVYLCASRPDRGLGGDEKLFFGSGTQLSVL.

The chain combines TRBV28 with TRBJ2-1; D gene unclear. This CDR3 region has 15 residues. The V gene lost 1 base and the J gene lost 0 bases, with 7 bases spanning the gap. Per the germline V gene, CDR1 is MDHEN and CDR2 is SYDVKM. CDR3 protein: CASSLYRSSYNEQFF. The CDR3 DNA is TGTGCCAGCAGTTTATACCGGAGCTCCTACAATGAGCAGTTCTTC.

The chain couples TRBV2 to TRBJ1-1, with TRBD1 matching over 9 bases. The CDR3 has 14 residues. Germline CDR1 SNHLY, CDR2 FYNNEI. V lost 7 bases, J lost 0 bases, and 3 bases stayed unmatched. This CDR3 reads CASIGTGLNTEAFF. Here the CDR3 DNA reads TGTGCCAGCATCGGGACAGGGTTGAACACTGAAGCTTTCTTT.

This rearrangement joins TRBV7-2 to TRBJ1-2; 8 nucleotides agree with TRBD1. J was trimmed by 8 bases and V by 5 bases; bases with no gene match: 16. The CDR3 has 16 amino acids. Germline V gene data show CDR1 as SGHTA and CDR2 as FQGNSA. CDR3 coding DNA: TGTGCCAGCAGCCCCGAGGTTTGGACAGGGCGGGGAGGCTACACCTTC. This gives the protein CASSPEVWTGRGGYTF.

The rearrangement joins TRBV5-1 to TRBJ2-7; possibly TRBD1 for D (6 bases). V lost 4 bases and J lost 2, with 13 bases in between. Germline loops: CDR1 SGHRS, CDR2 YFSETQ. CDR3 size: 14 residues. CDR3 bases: TGCGCCAGCAGCCACGAGGGGGTTACCTACGAGCAGTACTTC. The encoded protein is CASSHEGVTYEQYF. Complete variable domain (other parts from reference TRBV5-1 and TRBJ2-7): KAGVTQTPRYLIKTRGQQVTLSCSPISGHRSVSWYQQTPGQGLQFLFEYFSETQRNKGNFPGRFSGRQFSNSRSEMNVSTLELGDSALYLCASSHEGVTYEQYFGPGTRLTVT.